These T cell receptor beta chains were read from a single sample in a study of cytomegalovirus exposure and HLA in healthy donors. Sequencing was performed with immunoSEQ multiplex PCR; in TCRdb, only in-frame clones are kept and a portion is missing. The table has approximately 91,000 clones, about two thirds seen once. The sequencing sample was made of PBMCs. All receptors derive from a human donor in good health. CDR3s include the opening cysteine and the closing phenylalanine or tryptophan.

v_call	j_call	cdr3_aa
TRBV5-1	TRBJ2-2	CASSLSPSGGATGELFF
TRBV2	TRBJ1-5	CASSGNSNQPQHF
TRBV5-1	TRBJ2-7	CASSQRGGPYEQYF
TRBV5-4	TRBJ1-2	CASSLPRAHSYGYTF
TRBV2	TRBJ1-1	CASRRDRAGTEAFF
TRBV11-2	TRBJ2-1	CASSFSLGLAREQFF
TRBV4-3	TRBJ1-6	CASSQLRDSPLHF
TRBV25-1	TRBJ2-5	CASSFRDRGRETQYF
TRBV5-1	TRBJ2-2	CASSPGSGGELFF
TRBV18	TRBJ2-2	CASSPNRGSTGELFF
TRBV4-3	TRBJ2-6	CASSQEKGASGANVLTF
TRBV5-4	TRBJ1-4	CASRSATNEKLFF
TRBV6-1	TRBJ1-1	CASSESGRTEAFF
TRBV5-1	TRBJ1-6	CASSLGTANNSPLHF
TRBV2	TRBJ2-5	CASSDWRGGRWETQYF
TRBV30	TRBJ1-5	CACEGSGVQPQHF
TRBV7-9	TRBJ1-5	CASSFLGDQPQHF
TRBV6-6	TRBJ1-6	CASSRTQGENSPLHF
TRBV9	TRBJ2-1	CASSVLGAAHEQFF
TRBV4-1	TRBJ2-5	CASSPLAIQETQYF
TRBV5-1	TRBJ1-2	CASSLMSGFEGANYGYTF
TRBV9	TRBJ2-3	CASSKLAGSSTDTQYF
TRBV5-1	TRBJ2-3	CASSWTRPSTDTQYF
TRBV10-3	TRBJ2-5	CATQKPGLPQETQYF
TRBV30	TRBJ1-4	CAWSVQRTGGLGNEKLFF
TRBV7-2	TRBJ1-2	CASSRLKEGSYGYTF
TRBV6-1	TRBJ1-2	CASSEAAENYGYTF
TRBV6-5	TRBJ1-1	CASRGGGTEAFF
TRBV7-9	TRBJ2-5	CASSSSGGTSGTQYF
TRBV14	TRBJ1-6	CASSPGPRSYNSPLHF
TRBV15	TRBJ1-2	CATSSPPGAIYGYTF
TRBV6-1	TRBJ1-2	CASRDRAYGYTF
TRBV5-1	TRBJ2-3	CASSLDDLVGDTQYF
TRBV7-2	TRBJ1-2	CASSLVADYGYTF
TRBV29-1	TRBJ2-7	CSVGDSSQSSYEQYF
TRBV5-1	TRBJ2-1	CASNQARGGRSSEQFF
TRBV7-9	TRBJ1-2	CASSLSGQEFYGYTF
TRBV7-2	TRBJ2-7	CASSWEGGYEQYF
TRBV7-2	TRBJ1-3	CASSTGVGNTIYF
TRBV11-3	TRBJ1-3	CASSLAPGLLYF
TRBV29-1	TRBJ2-7	CSVEQGSDYEQYF
TRBV27	TRBJ2-2	CASSSTRTKTNTGELFF
TRBV4-3	TRBJ1-2	CASSQAAGNYGYTF
TRBV10-3	TRBJ1-6	CAISGTGGTNSPLHF
TRBV13	TRBJ1-2	CASTLLAVPNYGYTF